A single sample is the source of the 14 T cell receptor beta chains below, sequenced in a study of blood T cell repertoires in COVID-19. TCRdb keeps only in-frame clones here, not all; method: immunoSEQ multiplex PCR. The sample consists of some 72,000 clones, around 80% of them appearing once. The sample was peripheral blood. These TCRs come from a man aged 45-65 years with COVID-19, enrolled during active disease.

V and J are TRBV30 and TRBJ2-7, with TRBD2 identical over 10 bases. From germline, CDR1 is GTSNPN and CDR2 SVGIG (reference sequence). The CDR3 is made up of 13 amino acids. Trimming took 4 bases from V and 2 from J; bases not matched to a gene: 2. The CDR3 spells CAWTSGGAYEQYF. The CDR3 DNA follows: TGTGCCTGGACTAGCGGGGGAGCCTACGAGCAGTACTTC. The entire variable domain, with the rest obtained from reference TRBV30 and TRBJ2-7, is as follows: SQTIHQWPATLVQPVGSPLSLECTVEGTSNPNLYWYRQAAGRGLQLLFYSVGIGQISSEVPQNLSASRPQDRQFILSSKKLLLSDSGFYLCAWTSGGAYEQYFGPGTRLTVT.

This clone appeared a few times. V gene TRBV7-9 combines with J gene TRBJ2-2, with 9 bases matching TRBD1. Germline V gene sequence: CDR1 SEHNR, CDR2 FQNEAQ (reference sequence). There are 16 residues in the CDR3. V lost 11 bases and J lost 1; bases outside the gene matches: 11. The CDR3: CAHPRRQGVNTGELFF. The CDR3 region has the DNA TGTGCCCACCCGAGAAGACAGGGGGTGAACACCGGGGAGCTGTTTTTT.

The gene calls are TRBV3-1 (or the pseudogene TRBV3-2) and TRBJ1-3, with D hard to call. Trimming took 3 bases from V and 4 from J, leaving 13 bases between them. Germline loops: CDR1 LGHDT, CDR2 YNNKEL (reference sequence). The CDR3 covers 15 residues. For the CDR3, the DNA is TGTGCCAGCAGCCAGGGGTCGGGAACGGGAAACACCATATATTTT. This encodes CASSQGSGTGNTIYF.

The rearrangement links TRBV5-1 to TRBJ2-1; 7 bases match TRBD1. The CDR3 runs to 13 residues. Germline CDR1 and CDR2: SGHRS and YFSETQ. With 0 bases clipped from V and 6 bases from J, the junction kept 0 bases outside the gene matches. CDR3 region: CASSLGQGNEQFF. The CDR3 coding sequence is TGCGCCAGCAGCTTGGGACAGGGCAATGAGCAGTTCTTC.

The CDR3: CASSSHPGQGRDTEAFF. CDR3 DNA: TGTGCCAGCAGTTCACATCCGGGACAGGGGAGGGACACTGAAGCTTTCTTT. The J gene is TRBJ1-1, the V gene TRBV28; 10 nucleotides line up with TRBD1. The CDR3 contains 17 residues. V gave up 4 bases and J gave up 3 bases; unmatched junction bases: 11. Germline CDR1 reads MDHEN; CDR2 reads SYDVKM. The variable domain in full, with the rest retrieved from reference TRBV28 and TRBJ1-1, is DVKVTQSSRYLVKRTGEKVFLECVQDMDHENMFWYRQDPGLGLRLIYFSYDVKMKEKGDIPEGYSVSREKKERFSLILESASTNQTSMYLCASSSHPGQGRDTEAFFGQGTRLTVV.

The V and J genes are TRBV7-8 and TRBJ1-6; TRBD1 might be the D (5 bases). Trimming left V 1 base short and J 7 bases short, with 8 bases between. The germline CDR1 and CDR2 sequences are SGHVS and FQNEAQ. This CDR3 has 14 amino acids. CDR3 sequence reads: CASSLVTGNSPLHF. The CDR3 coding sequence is TGTGCCAGCAGCTTAGTCACAGGAAATTCACCCCTCCACTTT. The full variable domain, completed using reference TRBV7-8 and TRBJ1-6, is GAGVSQSPRYKVAKRGQDVALRCDPISGHVSLFWYQQALGQGPEFLTYFQNEAQLDKSGLPSDRFFAERPEGSVSTLKIQRTQQEDSAVYLCASSLVTGNSPLHFGNGTRLTVT.

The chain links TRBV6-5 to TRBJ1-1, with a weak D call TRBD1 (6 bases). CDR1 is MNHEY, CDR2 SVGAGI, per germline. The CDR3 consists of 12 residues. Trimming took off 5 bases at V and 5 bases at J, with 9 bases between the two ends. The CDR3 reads CASSLTGTEAFF. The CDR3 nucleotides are TGTGCCAGCAGTCTGACAGGAACTGAAGCTTTCTTT.

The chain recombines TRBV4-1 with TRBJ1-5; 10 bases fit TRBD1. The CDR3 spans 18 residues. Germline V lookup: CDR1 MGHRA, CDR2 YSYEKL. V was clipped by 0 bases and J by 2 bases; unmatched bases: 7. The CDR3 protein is CASSQDARQGAGNQPQHF. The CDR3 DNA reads TGCGCCAGCAGCCAAGACGCCCGACAGGGGGCAGGCAATCAGCCCCAGCATTTT.

The CDR3 bases are TGTGCCAGAAGCTTAGTCGGGGGAGGGTTCTCCTACGAGCAGTACTTC. Its protein is CARSLVGGGFSYEQYF. V usage is TRBV7-5 and J usage is TRBJ2-7; the table calls TRBD2, which could not be checked here. TRBV7-5 is flagged as a pseudogene. CDR3 length equals 16 residues.

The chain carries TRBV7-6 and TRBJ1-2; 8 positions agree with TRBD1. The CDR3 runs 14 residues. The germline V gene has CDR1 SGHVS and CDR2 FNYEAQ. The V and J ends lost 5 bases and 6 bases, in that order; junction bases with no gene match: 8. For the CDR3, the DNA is TGTGCCAGCAGCCTAGGACAGGGCAAGGATGGCTACACCTTC. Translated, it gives CASSLGQGKDGYTF.

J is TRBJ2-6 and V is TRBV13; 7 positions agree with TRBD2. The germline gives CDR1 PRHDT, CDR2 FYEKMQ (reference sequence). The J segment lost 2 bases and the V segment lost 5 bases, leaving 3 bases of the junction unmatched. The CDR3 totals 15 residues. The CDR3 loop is CASSLGGAGANVLTF. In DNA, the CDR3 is TGTGCCAGCAGCCTGGGAGGGGCTGGGGCCAACGTCCTGACTTTC.

CDR3 sequence: CASSFTSGSYEQYF. CDR3 coding DNA: TGTGCCAGCAGCTTTACTAGCGGGAGTTACGAGCAGTACTTC. V is TRBV11-2 and J is TRBJ2-7; 11 bases match TRBD2. The germline gives CDR1 SGHAT, CDR2 FQNNGV. The CDR3 is 14 amino acids. V trimming: 3 bases; J trimming: 4 bases; junction bases outside the gene matches: 2.

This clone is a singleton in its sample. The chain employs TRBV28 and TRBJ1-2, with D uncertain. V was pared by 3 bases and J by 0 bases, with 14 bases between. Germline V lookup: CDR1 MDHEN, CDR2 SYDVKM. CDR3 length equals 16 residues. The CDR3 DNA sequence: TGTGCCAGCAGTTTTAACGGGGATCGGGCTAACTATGGCTACACCTTC. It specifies CASSFNGDRANYGYTF.

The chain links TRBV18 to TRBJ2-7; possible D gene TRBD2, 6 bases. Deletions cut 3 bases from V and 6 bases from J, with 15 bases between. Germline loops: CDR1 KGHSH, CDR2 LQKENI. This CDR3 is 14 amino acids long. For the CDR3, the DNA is TGTGCCAGCTCACCCGAATCAACGGGAGTCGAGCAGTACTTC. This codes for CASSPESTGVEQYF.